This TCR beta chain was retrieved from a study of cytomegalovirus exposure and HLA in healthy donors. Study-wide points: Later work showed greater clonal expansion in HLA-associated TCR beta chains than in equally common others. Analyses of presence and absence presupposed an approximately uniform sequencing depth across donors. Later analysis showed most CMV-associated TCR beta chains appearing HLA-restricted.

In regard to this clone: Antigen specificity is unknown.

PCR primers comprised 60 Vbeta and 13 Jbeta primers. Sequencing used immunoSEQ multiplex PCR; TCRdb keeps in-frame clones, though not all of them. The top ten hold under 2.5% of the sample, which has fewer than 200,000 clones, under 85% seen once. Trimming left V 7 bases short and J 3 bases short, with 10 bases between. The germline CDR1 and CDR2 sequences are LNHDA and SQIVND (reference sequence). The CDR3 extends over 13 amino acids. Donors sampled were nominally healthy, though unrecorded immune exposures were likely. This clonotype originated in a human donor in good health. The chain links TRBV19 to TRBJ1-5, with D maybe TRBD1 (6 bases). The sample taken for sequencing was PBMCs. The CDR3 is CASMGTPNQPQHF. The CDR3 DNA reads TGTGCCAGTATGGGGACACCCAATCAGCCCCAGCATTTT. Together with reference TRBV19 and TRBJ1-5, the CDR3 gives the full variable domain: DGGITQSPKYLFRKEGQNVTLSCEQNLNHDAMYWYRQDPGQGLRLIYYSQIVNDFQKGDIAEGYSVSREKKESFPLTVTSAQKNPTAFYLCASMGTPNQPQHFGDGTRLSIL.